This TCR beta chain was profiled in a study of graft-versus-host responses after intestinal transplantation. Study context: All recipients were transplanted with multivisceral, liver-intestinal, or isolated intestinal grafts. Every recipient had anti-thymocyte globulin induction and approximately three years of tacrolimus plus steroids.

Remarks on this clone: Antigen unknown.

Here immunoSEQ multiplex PCR was the method, and the copy in TCRdb shows in-frame clones only, minus some. The table lists 50,000 to 75,000 clones, 90% to 95% of them singletons, with about 1.8% in the top ten. The CDR3 spans 12 residues. The germline CDR1 and CDR2 sequences are MDHEN and SYDVKM. V was clipped by 4 bases and J by 4 bases; unmatched bases: 0. This receptor was obtained from a human donor who was the organ donor for an intestinal transplant. The J gene is TRBJ1-1, the V gene TRBV28; TRBD1 matches 7 bases. This sample comprised unstimulated CD8+ T cells sorted from spleen or lymph node cells, obtained before transplant. The CDR3 nucleotides are TGTGCCAGCAGTTCAGGGGGCACTGAAGCTTTCTTT. Translating it yields CASSSGGTEAFF. The full variable domain, with the rest looked up from reference TRBV28 and TRBJ1-1, is DVKVTQSSRYLVKRTGEKVFLECVQDMDHENMFWYRQDPGLGLRLIYFSYDVKMKEKGDIPEGYSVSREKKERFSLILESASTNQTSMYLCASSSGGTEAFFGQGTRLTVV.